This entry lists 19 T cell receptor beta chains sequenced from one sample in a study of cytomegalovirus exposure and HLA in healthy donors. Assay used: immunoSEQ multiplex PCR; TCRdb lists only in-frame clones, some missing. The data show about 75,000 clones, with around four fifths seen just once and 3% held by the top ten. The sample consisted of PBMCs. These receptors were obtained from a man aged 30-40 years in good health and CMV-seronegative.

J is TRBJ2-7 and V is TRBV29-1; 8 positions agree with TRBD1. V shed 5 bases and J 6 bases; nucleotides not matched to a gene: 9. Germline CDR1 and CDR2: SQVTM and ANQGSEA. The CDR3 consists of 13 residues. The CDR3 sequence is CSVLRQGSSEQYF. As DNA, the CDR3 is TGCAGCGTTCTGAGACAGGGGAGTTCCGAGCAGTACTTC.

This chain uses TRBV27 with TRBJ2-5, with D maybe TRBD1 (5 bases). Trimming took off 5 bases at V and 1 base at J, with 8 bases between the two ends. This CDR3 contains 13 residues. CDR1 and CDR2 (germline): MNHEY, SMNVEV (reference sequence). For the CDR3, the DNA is TGTGCCAGCAGTACAGGTCGCCAAGAGACCCAGTACTTC. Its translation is CASSTGRQETQYF.

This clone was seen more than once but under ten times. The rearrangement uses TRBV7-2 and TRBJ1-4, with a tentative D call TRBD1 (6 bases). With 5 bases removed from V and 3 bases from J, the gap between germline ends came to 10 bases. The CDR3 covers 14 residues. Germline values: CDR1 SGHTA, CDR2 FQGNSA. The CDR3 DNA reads TGTGCCAGCAGCCCCCGGACAGCTAATGAAAAACTGTTTTTT. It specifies CASSPRTANEKLFF.

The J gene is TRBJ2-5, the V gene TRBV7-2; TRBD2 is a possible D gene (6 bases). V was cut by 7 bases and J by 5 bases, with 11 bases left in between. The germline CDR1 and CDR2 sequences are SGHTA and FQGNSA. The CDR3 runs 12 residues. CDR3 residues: CASKGAGETQYF. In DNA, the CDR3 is TGTGCCAGCAAAGGAGCGGGCGAGACCCAGTACTTC.

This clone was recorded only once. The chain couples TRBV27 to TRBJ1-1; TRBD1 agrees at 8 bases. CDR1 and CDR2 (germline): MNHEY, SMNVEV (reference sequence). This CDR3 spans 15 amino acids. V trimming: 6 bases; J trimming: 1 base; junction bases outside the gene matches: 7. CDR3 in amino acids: CASRWDRQGNTEAFF. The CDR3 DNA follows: TGTGCCAGCAGATGGGACAGGCAGGGGAACACTGAAGCTTTCTTT.

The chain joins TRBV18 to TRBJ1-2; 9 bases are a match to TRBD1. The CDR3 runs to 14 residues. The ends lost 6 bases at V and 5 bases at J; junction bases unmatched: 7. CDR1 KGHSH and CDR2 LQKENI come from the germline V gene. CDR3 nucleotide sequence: TGTGCCAGCTCGGAAACAGGGGGCGCATATGGCTACACCTTC. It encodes CASSETGGAYGYTF.

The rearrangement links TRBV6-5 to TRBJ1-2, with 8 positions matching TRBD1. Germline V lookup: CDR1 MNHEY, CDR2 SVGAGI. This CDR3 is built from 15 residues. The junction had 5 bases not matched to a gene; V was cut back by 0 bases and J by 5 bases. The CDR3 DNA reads TGTGCCAGCAGTTACTCGGATGGACAGGGATATGGCTACACCTTC. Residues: CASSYSDGQGYGYTF.

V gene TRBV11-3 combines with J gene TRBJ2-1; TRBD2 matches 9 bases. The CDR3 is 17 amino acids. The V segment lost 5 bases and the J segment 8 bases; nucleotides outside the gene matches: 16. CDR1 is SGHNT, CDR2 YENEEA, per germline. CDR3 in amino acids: CASSPPLWREGKDEQFF. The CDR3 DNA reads TGTGCCAGCAGCCCGCCTTTATGGCGGGAGGGGAAAGATGAGCAGTTCTTC.

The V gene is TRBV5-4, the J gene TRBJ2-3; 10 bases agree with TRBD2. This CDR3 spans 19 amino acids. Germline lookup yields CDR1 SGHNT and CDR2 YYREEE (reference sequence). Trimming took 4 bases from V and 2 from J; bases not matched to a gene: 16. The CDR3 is CASSTAPGLAKHHTDTQYF. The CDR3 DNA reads TGTGCCAGCAGCACGGCCCCGGGACTAGCGAAACATCACACAGATACGCAGTATTTT.

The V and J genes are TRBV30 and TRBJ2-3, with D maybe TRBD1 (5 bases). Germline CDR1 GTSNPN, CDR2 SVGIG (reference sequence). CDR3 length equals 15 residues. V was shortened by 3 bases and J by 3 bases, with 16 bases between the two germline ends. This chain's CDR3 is CAWREIWGRTDTQYF. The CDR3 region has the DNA TGTGCCTGGAGGGAGATTTGGGGCAGAACAGATACGCAGTATTTT. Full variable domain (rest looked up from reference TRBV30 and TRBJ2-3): SQTIHQWPATLVQPVGSPLSLECTVEGTSNPNLYWYRQAAGRGLQLLFYSVGIGQISSEVPQNLSASRPQDRQFILSSKKLLLSDSGFYLCAWREIWGRTDTQYFGPGTRLTVL.

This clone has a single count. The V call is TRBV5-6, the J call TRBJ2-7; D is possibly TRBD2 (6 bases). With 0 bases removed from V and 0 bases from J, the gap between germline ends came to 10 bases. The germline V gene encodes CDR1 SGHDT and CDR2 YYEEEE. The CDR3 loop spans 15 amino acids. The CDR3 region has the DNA TGTGCCAGCAGCTTGGGCGGGGCCAGCTCCTACGAGCAGTACTTC. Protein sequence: CASSLGGASSYEQYF.

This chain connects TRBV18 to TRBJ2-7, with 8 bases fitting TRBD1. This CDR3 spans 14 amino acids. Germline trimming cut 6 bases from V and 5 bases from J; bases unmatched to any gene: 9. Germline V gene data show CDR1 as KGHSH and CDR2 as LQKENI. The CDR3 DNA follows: TGTGCCAGCTCCCCTGGACAGGGAGTAAACGAGCAGTACTTC. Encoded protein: CASSPGQGVNEQYF.

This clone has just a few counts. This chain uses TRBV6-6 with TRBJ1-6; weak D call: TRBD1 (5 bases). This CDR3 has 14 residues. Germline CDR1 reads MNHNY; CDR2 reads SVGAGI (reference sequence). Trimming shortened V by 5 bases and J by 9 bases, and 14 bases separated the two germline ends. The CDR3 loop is CASSRAATGSPLHF. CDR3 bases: TGTGCCAGCAGTAGGGCCGCAACAGGTTCACCCCTCCACTTT.

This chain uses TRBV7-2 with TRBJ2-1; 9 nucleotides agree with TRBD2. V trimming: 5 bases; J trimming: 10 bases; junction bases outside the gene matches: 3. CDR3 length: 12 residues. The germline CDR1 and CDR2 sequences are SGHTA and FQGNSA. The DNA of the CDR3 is TGTGCCAGCAGCCGTAGCGGGGGCGAGCAGTTCTTC. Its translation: CASSRSGGEQFF.

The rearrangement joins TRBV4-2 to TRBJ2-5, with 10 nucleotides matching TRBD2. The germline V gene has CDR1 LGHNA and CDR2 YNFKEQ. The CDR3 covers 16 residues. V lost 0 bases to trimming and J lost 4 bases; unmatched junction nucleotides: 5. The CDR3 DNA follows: TGTGCCAGCAGCCAAGATGTAGCGGGGGGTTCAGAGACCCAGTACTTC. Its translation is CASSQDVAGGSETQYF.

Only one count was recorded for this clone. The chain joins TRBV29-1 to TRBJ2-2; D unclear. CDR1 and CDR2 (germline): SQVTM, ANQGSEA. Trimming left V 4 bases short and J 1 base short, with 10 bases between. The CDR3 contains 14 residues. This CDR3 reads CSVVAVKNTGELFF. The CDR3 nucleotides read TGCAGCGTTGTAGCTGTCAAGAACACCGGGGAGCTGTTTTTT.

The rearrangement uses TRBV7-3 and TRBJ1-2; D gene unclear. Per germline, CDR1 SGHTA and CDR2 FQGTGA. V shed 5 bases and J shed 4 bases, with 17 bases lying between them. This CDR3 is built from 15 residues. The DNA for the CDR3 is TGTGCCAGCAGCCCGGACTCCCTCTCTTCCTATGGCTACACCTTC. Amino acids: CASSPDSLSSYGYTF.

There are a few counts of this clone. CDR3 nucleotides: TGCGCCAGCAGCTTGGTATTATCGTCCGAGCAGTACTTC. Translated, it gives CASSLVLSSEQYF. The chain links TRBV5-1 to TRBJ2-7; D not resolved. This CDR3 is built from 13 residues. Germline V CDR1 and CDR2: SGHRS, YFSETQ. V was trimmed by 0 bases and J by 6 bases, leaving 10 bases between them.

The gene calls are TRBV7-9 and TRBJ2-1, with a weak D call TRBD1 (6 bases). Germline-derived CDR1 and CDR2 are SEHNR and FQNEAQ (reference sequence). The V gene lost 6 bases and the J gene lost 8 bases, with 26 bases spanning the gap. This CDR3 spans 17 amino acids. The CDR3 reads CASSTGPRGKGSDEQFF. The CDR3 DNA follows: TGTGCCAGCAGTACAGGCCCCAGGGGTAAGGGATCGGATGAGCAGTTCTTC.